A single TCR beta chain is shown here with its context. What it binds is not known. The CDR3 spans 20 residues. The data stem from a study of blood T cells in healthy people across ages. The authors ran a second PCR of 7 to 11 cycles using a sample-barcoded 5' primer and a J-beta primer mix. TCRdb redid the calling of the 5' RACE reads with MiXCR, one entry per CDR3 protein. Seen here are about 1.1 million distinct CDR3 sequences, roughly two fifths observed once, and the top ten hold roughly 13%. Findings of the study overall: Per million T cells, TCR beta diversity dropped about linearly as age rose.

This TCR came from a man between 18 and 35 years old in good health. The chain carries TRBV21-1 and TRBJ2-5; the tabulated D call, TRBD1, remains unverified against the DNA. TRBV21-1 has pseudogene status. Sequencing was carried out using blood. The CDR3 region is CASSLGEPGQGTLIQETQYF. The DNA for the CDR3 is TGTGCCAGCAGCCTAGGAGAACCGGGACAGGGGACCCTCATCCAAGAGACCCAGTACTTC.